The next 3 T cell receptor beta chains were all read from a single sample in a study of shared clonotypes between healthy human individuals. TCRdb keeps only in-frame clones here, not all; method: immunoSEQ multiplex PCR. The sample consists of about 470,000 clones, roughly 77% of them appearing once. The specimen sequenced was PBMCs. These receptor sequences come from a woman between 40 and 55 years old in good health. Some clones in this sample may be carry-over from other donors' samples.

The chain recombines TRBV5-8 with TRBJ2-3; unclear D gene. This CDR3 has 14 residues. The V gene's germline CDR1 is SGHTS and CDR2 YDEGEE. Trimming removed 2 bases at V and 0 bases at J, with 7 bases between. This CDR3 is CASSFGSSTDTQYF. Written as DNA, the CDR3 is TGTGCCAGCAGCTTCGGTTCTAGCACAGATACGCAGTATTTT.

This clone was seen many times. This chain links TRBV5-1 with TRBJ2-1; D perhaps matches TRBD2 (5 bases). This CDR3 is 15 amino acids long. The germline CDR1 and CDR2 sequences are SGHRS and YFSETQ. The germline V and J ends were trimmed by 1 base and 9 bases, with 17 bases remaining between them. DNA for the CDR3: TGCGCCAGCAGCTTGAGGCGGGCCCAGATGGGTGAGCAGTTCTTC. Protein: CASSLRRAQMGEQFF.

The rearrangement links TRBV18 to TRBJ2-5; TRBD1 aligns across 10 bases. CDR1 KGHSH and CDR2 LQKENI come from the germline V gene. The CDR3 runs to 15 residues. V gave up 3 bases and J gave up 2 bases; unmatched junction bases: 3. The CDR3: CASSPDRGWQETQYF. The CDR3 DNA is TGTGCCAGCTCACCGGACAGGGGGTGGCAAGAGACCCAGTACTTC. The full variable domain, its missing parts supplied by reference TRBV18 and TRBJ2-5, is NAGVMQNPRHLVRRRGQEARLRCSPMKGHSHVYWYRQLPEEGLKFMVYLQKENIIDESGMPKERFSAEFPKEGPSILRIQQVVRGDSAAYFCASSPDRGWQETQYFGPGTRLLVL.